This T cell receptor beta chain stems from a study of a mutant IDH1 vaccine in newly diagnosed glioma. This clone was seen just once. Germline V lookup: CDR1 SGHDN, CDR2 FVKESK. V was trimmed by 4 bases and J by 6 bases, leaving 15 bases between them. There are 14 residues in the CDR3. Time point specified: baseline, week 1 (first vaccination visit). Stated treatment: pre-vaccination baseline after standard-of-care therapy. Sequencing was performed with immunoSEQ multiplex PCR; in TCRdb, only in-frame clones are kept and a portion is missing. Among roughly 99,000 clones, about 90% were seen once, and the ten largest hold roughly 0.54%.

The material sequenced was PBMCs, taken from a glioma patient treated with radiotherapy, temozolomide or both. V gene TRBV14 combines with J gene TRBJ1-2; D gene unclear. The TCR was taken from a woman aged 50 to 60 with glioma. The chain's CDR3 is CASSPRVRSNGYTF. As DNA, the CDR3 is TGTGCCAGCAGCCCGAGGGTGAGATCCAATGGCTACACCTTC.